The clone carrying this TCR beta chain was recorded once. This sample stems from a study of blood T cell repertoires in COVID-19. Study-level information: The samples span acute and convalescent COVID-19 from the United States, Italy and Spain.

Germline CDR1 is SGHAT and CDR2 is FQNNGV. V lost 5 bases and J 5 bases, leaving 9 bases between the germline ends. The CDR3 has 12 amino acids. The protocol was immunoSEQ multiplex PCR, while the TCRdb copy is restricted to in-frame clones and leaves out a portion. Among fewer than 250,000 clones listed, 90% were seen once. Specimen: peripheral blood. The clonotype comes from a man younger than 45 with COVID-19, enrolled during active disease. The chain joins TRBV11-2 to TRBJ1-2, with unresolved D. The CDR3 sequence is CASSPGLYGYTF. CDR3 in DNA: TGTGCCAGCAGCCCTGGACTGTATGGCTACACCTTC.